This T cell receptor beta chain came from a study of metastatic and nonmetastatic thyroid tumors. Study-wide results and limits: Across blood and tumor, TCR beta diversity in malignant thyroid tumors was reportedly significantly higher than in benign nodules.

V shed 3 bases and J shed 10 bases, with 13 bases lying between them. This CDR3 region has 14 residues. From germline, CDR1 is LGHNA and CDR2 YSLEER. In this sample, this clone turned up many times. Antigen: not known. Original analysis: The study's classifier, a distant-metastasis tool for papillary thyroid cancer, was built using CDR3 differences across clinicopathological groups. TCRdb re-called the PCR reads through MiXCR. These V and J calls derive from TCRdb rather than the authors' analysis. Among 30,000 to 40,000 clones listed, roughly 20% were seen once. Nobody among the patients had been given any treatment before thyroid surgery.

The chain combines TRBV4-3 with TRBJ1-6; the D is unclear. Sequencing was performed on blood. This clonotype was obtained from a female donor with papillary thyroid cancer or a benign thyroid nodule (not recorded which). Some clones in this sample may be carry-over from other donors' samples. Here the CDR3 DNA reads TGCGCCAGCAGCCAGAACGAGGGAGAATCACCCCTCCACTTT. Translated, it gives CASSQNEGESPLHF.